The 10 T cell receptor beta chains reported below all come from one sample, sequenced in a study of T cells after yellow fever vaccination. TCRdb analysed the 5' RACE reads with MiXCR anew, one entry per CDR3 protein. The sample contains fewer than 400,000 distinct CDR3 sequences, 6% to 8% of which appear only once. The sequencing used PBMCs, collected 5 days after the yellow fever booster vaccination. These receptors were collected from a man aged 25 to 40 who received the YFV17D yellow fever vaccine.

This clonotype was seen a few times. V gene TRBV5-1 combines with J gene TRBJ2-7; 8 nucleotides agree with TRBD2. Trimming at V came to 1 base and at J to 5 bases, leaving 8 bases not matched to a gene. The V gene's germline CDR1 is SGHRS and CDR2 YFSETQ. This CDR3 has 15 residues. CDR3: CASSLTPSGWDEQYF. DNA of the CDR3: TGCGCCAGCAGCTTGACCCCTAGCGGGTGGGACGAGCAGTACTTC.

This clonotype showed up just a few times. V and J are TRBV5-1 and TRBJ2-1; TRBD2 aligns across 9 bases. Germline values: CDR1 SGHRS, CDR2 YFSETQ. V lost 4 bases and J lost 7; bases outside the gene matches: 9. The CDR3 is made up of 15 amino acids. DNA of the CDR3: TGCGCCAGCAGCCTCATAGCGGGAGATTGGAATGAGCAGTTCTTC. Its protein product is CASSLIAGDWNEQFF.

This clonotype was observed many times. V and J are TRBV5-1 and TRBJ2-7; D unresolved. V lost 0 bases and J lost 1, with 8 bases in between. The CDR3 sequence is 14 residues long. Looked up from germline, CDR1 is SGHRS and CDR2 is YFSETQ. As DNA, the CDR3 is TGCGCCAGCAGCTTGGATCGCCGGTCCTACGAGCAGTACTTC. It codes for CASSLDRRSYEQYF.

This clonotype was counted a few times. This chain connects TRBV24-1 to TRBJ2-1; 7 bases are shared with TRBD2. This CDR3 is 14 amino acids long. Germline loops: CDR1 KGHDR, CDR2 SFDVKD. V trimming: 4 bases; J trimming: 5 bases; junction bases outside the gene matches: 4. CDR3 amino acids: CATSDSGTNNEQFF. The CDR3 DNA is TGTGCCACCAGTGACTCCGGGACTAACAATGAGCAGTTCTTC.

The V and J genes are TRBV20-1 and TRBJ2-2, with unresolved D. V lost 2 bases, J lost 0 bases, and 1 base lay in between. Germline-derived CDR1 and CDR2 are DFQATT and SNEGSKA (reference sequence). This CDR3 region has 12 residues. CDR3 sequence (DNA): TGCAGTGCTAGACCGAACACCGGGGAGCTGTTTTTT. Its translation: CSARPNTGELFF.

This clonotype has a count of ten or more. This chain uses TRBV10-3 with TRBJ2-7; D unresolved. The germline CDR1 and CDR2 sequences are ENHRY and SYGVKD. The V gene lost 0 bases and the J gene lost 0 bases, with 6 bases spanning the gap. The CDR3 spans 14 residues. In DNA form, the CDR3 reads TGTGCCATCAGTGAGTCGGCCTACTCCTACGAGCAGTACTTC. Its translation is CAISESAYSYEQYF.

This chain uses TRBV29-1 with TRBJ2-1; D remains ambiguous. The CDR3 totals 12 residues. V shed 4 bases and J shed 6 bases, with 10 bases lying between them. Germline assignment: CDR1 SQVTM and CDR2 ANQGSEA. This chain's CDR3 is CSVGAVPNEQFF. The CDR3 DNA reads as TGCAGCGTTGGCGCAGTCCCCAATGAGCAGTTCTTC.

This clonotype turned up a few times. The V call is TRBV3-1, the J call TRBJ2-5; the match to TRBD2 covers 8 bases. J lost 4 bases, V lost 3 bases, and 10 bases had no gene match. Germline V CDR1 and CDR2: LGHDT, YNNKEL (reference sequence). The CDR3 is 16 residues long. The CDR3 loop reads CASSHGLAQTGETQYF. For the CDR3, the DNA is TGTGCCAGCAGCCACGGACTAGCCCAAACGGGAGAGACCCAGTACTTC.

This clonotype was observed a handful of times. The chain has TRBV9 and TRBJ2-1; D is undetermined. CDR1 and CDR2 (germline): SGDLS, YYNGEE. The CDR3 consists of 14 residues. Trimming cost V 4 bases and J 9 bases, with 17 bases left between them. The CDR3 region is CASSRPPSVVEQFF. CDR3 nucleotide sequence: TGTGCCAGCAGCCGACCTCCCAGCGTTGTTGAGCAGTTCTTC.

In its sample, this clonotype was seen many times. The chain combines TRBV11-2 with TRBJ2-3; the match to TRBD2 covers 9 bases. This CDR3 is 15 amino acids long. J was trimmed by 1 base and V by 3 bases; bases with no gene match: 2. Germline loops: CDR1 SGHAT, CDR2 FQNNGV. In nucleotides, the CDR3 is TGTGCCAGCAGCTTCCTAGCGGGACGCACAGATACGCAGTATTTT. It codes for CASSFLAGRTDTQYF. Full variable domain (rest looked up from reference TRBV11-2 and TRBJ2-3): EAGVAQSPRYKIIEKRQSVAFWCNPISGHATLYWYQQILGQGPKLLIQFQNNGVVDDSQLPKDRFSAERLKGVDSTLKIQPAKLEDSAVYLCASSFLAGRTDTQYFGPGTRLTVL.